The clone carrying this TCR beta chain was seen more than once but under ten times. These data belong to a study of blood T cell repertoires in COVID-19. About the research overall: Samples taken during acute and convalescent COVID-19 were collected in the United States, Italy and Spain.

As handled by the study authors: The assay estimated nucleated cells by amplifying reference gene primers. This table comes from immunoSEQ multiplex PCR, and its TCRdb copy is limited to in-frame clones, with some not included. The DNA was the basis for D and trimming; V, J and clone size are from that table. The table includes nearly 45,000 clones, roughly 87% detected once. Sequenced material: peripheral blood. The sequence came from an elderly woman in a cohort sampled during active or convalescent COVID-19.

Here the CDR3 DNA reads TGTGCCAGCAGACTACCGGGACAGGGAAATGGCTACACCTTC. This codes for CASRLPGQGNGYTF. V is TRBV2 and J is TRBJ1-2, with 9 nucleotides matching TRBD1. Germline V gene lookup returns CDR1 SNHLY and CDR2 FYNNEI. J gave up 6 bases and V 6 bases, and 8 bases lay outside the gene matches. This CDR3 is built from 14 residues.